These T cell receptor beta chains were read from a single sample in a study of identical twins. TCRdb passed the 5' RACE reads through MiXCR, listing each CDR3 protein once. The sample consists of some 600,000 distinct CDR3 sequences, 7.1% of them appearing once. The sample was also reused in another study, on yellow fever vaccine responses in identical twins.

The sample was PBMCs. These receptors were taken from a woman under 30 in good health. CDR3s include the opening cysteine and the closing phenylalanine or tryptophan. Each record gives: clone size, D gene, J gene, V gene, CDR3 DNA, CDR3 protein. The D gene is left open where the match is weak. Some rows have no size entry. The others give once, few or many, or a class for an expanded clone.

>many|NA|TRBJ2-1|TRBV28
TGTGCCAGCAGTTTGACAGCCTCCTACAATGAGCAGTTCTTC
CASSLTASYNEQFF
>NA|NA|TRBJ2-4|TRBV6-5
TGTGCCAGCAGTTACTCCAAGGCCAAAAACATTCAGTACTTC
CASSYSKAKNIQYF
>NA|TRBD2|TRBJ2-3|TRBV24-1
TGTGCCACCAGTGACCCACTAGCGAACACAGATACGCAGTATTTT
CATSDPLANTDTQYF
>NA|NA|TRBJ2-3|TRBV20-1
TGCAGTGCCCAGGTCCCTAGCAGTAGCACAGATACGCAGTATTTT
CSAQVPSSSTDTQYF
>many|NA|TRBJ1-3|TRBV5-1
TGCGCCAGCAGCTTGTACAGGAGGGAAGCTGGAAACACCATATATTTT
CASSLYRREAGNTIYF
>few|TRBD1|TRBJ2-1|TRBV15
TGTGCCACCAGCAGAGATTTTACAGGGGCCCCCGATGAGCAGTTCTTC
CATSRDFTGAPDEQFF
>many|NA|TRBJ2-3|TRBV4-1
TGCGCCAGCAGCCAAGATTGGGCCGCAAGCACAGATACGCAGTATTTT
CASSQDWAASTDTQYF
>NA|NA|TRBJ2-1|TRBV12-3/TRBV12-4
TGTGCCAGCAGGCCCGGGGCTGGGACCTTCTACAATGAGCAGTTCTTC
CASRPGAGTFYNEQFF
>few|TRBD1|TRBJ2-5|TRBV5-5
TGTGCCAGCAGCTTGGAGGCAGGGGGCGCGTGGGAGACCCAGTACTTC
CASSLEAGGAWETQYF
>NA|NA|TRBJ1-5|TRBV5-6
TGTGCCAGCAGCTTGAAAAGGTCCAATCAGCCCCAGCATTTT
CASSLKRSNQPQHF
>few|TRBD1|TRBJ2-7|TRBV6-1
TGTGCCAGCAGTGAGACCTTGGACAGGGTCTCCTACGAGCAGTACTTC
CASSETLDRVSYEQYF
>NA|NA|TRBJ2-2|TRBV7-2
TGTGCCAGCAGCTTAGGGCGCCCCGAGGGGACCGGGGAGCTGTTTTTT
CASSLGRPEGTGELFF
>NA|TRBD1|TRBJ2-2|TRBV5-1
TGCGCCAGCAGGGATCTACAGGGGGCACTGAACACCGGGGAGCTGTTTTTT
CASRDLQGALNTGELFF
>NA|NA|TRBJ2-1|TRBV27
TGTGCCAGCAGTTTAAATTACTATGAGCAGTTCTTC
CASSLNYYEQFF
>NA|NA|TRBJ2-2|TRBV12-3/TRBV12-4
TGTGCCAGCAGTTTACGTAGCACGACGAACACCGGGGAGCTGTTTTTT
CASSLRSTTNTGELFF
>NA|TRBD2|TRBJ2-1|TRBV2
TGTGCCAGCAGTGACCGGCCGGGAGGGCCCGGGAAGAACAATGAGCAGTTCTTC
CASSDRPGGPGKNNEQFF
>NA|TRBD1|TRBJ1-4|TRBV15
TGTGCCACCAGCGGACTCCGACAGGGGGAAAGGCAAAATGAAAAACTGTTTTTT
CATSGLRQGERQNEKLFF
>many|TRBD1|TRBJ1-1|TRBV13
TGTGCCAGCGCCGGACAGGGGGCTGACACTGAAGCTTTCTTT
CASAGQGADTEAFF
>NA|TRBD1|TRBJ2-5|TRBV20-1
TGCAGTGCTAGATCCAGGACAGGGACAGAGACCCAGTACTTC
CSARSRTGTETQYF
>NA|TRBD2|TRBJ2-3|TRBV20-1
TGCAGTGAGGGGGCGGGGGGGGTCACAGATACGCAGTATTTT
CSEGAGGVTDTQYF
>many|TRBD1|TRBJ2-3|TRBV12-3/TRBV12-4
TGTGCCAGCAGCCCCAATACAGGGGGATGGGGCACAGATACGCAGTATTTT
CASSPNTGGWGTDTQYF
>few|NA|TRBJ2-1|TRBV28
TGTGCCAGCAGTTTAGAACAGTTGCTAAATGAGCAGTTCTTC
CASSLEQLLNEQFF
>few|NA|TRBJ2-5|TRBV12-3/TRBV12-4
TGTGCCAGCAGTACTCAGGGAATCGGCCAAGAGACCCAGTACTTC
CASSTQGIGQETQYF
>NA|NA|TRBJ1-3|TRBV6-1
TGTGCCAGCAGTGTCCGGGACACGAGCTCTGGAAACACCATATATTTT
CASSVRDTSSGNTIYF
>few|TRBD2|TRBJ2-2|TRBV24-1
TGTGCCACCAGCATAGCGGGAGAGGGCACCGGGGAGCTGTTTTTT
CATSIAGEGTGELFF
>many|TRBD2|TRBJ2-7|TRBV2
TGTGCCAGCAGCGAGAGCGGGAGTAAGTACGAGCAGTACTTC
CASSESGSKYEQYF
>few|NA|TRBJ2-7|TRBV5-1
TGCGCCAGCAGCGACATAGGAGCGCAGGAGCAGTACTTC
CASSDIGAQEQYF
>NA|NA|TRBJ2-1|TRBV5-5
TGTGCCAGCAGCTTGTTGGAAGACAATGAGCAGTTCTTC
CASSLLEDNEQFF
>many|NA|TRBJ2-1|TRBV28
TGTGCCAGCAGTTTTAGGGGGGAGATACGCAATGAGCAGTTCTTC
CASSFRGEIRNEQFF
>many|TRBD2|TRBJ2-7|TRBV3-1
TGTGCCAGCAGCCAAGGACTAGCGTCTCACGAGCAGTACTTC
CASSQGLASHEQYF
>few|NA|TRBJ2-5|TRBV10-2
TGCGCCAGCAGTGATGACGTGGGCGGCGTACAAGAGACCCAGTACTTC
CASSDDVGGVQETQYF
>few|TRBD2|TRBJ2-3|TRBV12-3/TRBV12-4
TGTGCCAGCAGTAAAGCGGGGGGAACCACAGATACGCAGTATTTT
CASSKAGGTTDTQYF
>many|NA|TRBJ1-5|TRBV28
TGTGCCAGCAGTTTAGGGTACACCTATCAGCCCCAGCATTTT
CASSLGYTYQPQHF
>NA|NA|TRBJ2-5|TRBV27
TGTGCCAGCAGTTTCTCTTTGTTAGCAGGAGAAGGGAACCAAGAGACCCAGTACTTC
CASSFSLLAGEGNQETQYF
>NA|NA|TRBJ2-4|TRBV9
TGTGCCAGCAGCTACACACACGACAGAAACATTCAGTACTTC
CASSYTHDRNIQYF
>few|NA|TRBJ1-6|TRBV6-1
TGTGCCAGCAGTGATAGACCCCCGGGACTTAGATCACCCCTCCACTTT
CASSDRPPGLRSPLHF
>many|TRBD1|TRBJ1-6|TRBV27
TGTGCCAGCAGTACAGGGGATTCACGGGGAACGGTCCTCCACTTT
CASSTGDSRGTVLHF
>few|TRBD2|TRBJ2-1|TRBV12-5
TGTGCTAGTGGTCCCCGGGGAGCGGGAGGACACAATGAGCAGTTCTTC
CASGPRGAGGHNEQFF
>many|NA|TRBJ2-5|TRBV12-3/TRBV12-4
TGTGCCAGCACCCCTCAAAACCAAGAGACCCAGTACTTC
CASTPQNQETQYF
>many|NA|TRBJ2-1|TRBV12-3/TRBV12-4
TGTGCCAGCAGTTGGAGTGGCAGGTACAATGAGCAGTTCTTC
CASSWSGRYNEQFF
>NA|NA|TRBJ2-2|TRBV20-1
TGCTGTGCTAGAGATCGGCTCGGAGGAGCGAACACCGGGGAGCTGTTTTTT
CCARDRLGGANTGELFF
>many|NA|TRBJ1-1|TRBV12-3/TRBV12-4
TGTGCCAGCCGGGCGGGAGGCGCTGAAGCTTTCTTT
CASRAGGAEAFF
>NA|TRBD2|TRBJ2-1|TRBV19
TGTGCCAGTAGTGAACGGGAGGGACTCTACAATGAGCAGTTCTTC
CASSEREGLYNEQFF
>NA|NA|TRBJ2-4|TRBV7-2
TGTGCCAGCAGCTGGGGATACAAAAACATTCAGTACTTC
CASSWGYKNIQYF
>NA|TRBD1|TRBJ1-5|TRBV5-6
TGTGCCAGCAGCTTGTATGGGACAGGGGGCAATCAGCCCCAGCATTTT
CASSLYGTGGNQPQHF
>many|NA|TRBJ2-3|TRBV24-1
TGTGCCACCAGTGATTTGCAGGGGAGGACAGATACGCAGTATTTT
CATSDLQGRTDTQYF
>NA|TRBD2|TRBJ2-1|TRBV6-5
TGTGCCAGCAGTTATGTGGCGGGAGGGTTTCCGCGTGAGCAGTTCTTC
CASSYVAGGFPREQFF
>NA|TRBD2|TRBJ2-1|TRBV6-2/TRBV6-3
TGTGCCAGCAGTTACCGACCTCCGGGACTAGCGGGAGGGACTTACAATGAGCAGTTCTTC
CASSYRPPGLAGGTYNEQFF
>many|TRBD1|TRBJ2-1|TRBV2
TGTGCCAGCAGTGAGACAGGGGGCATATACAATGAGCAGTTCTTC
CASSETGGIYNEQFF
>NA|TRBD1|TRBJ2-5|TRBV20-1
TGCAGTGCTGGAAAACAGGGGGCAGCGGAGACCCAGTACTTC
CSAGKQGAAETQYF
>few|NA|TRBJ2-7|TRBV6-1
TGTGCCAGCAGCTGGGCCGGGACTTCAACCTACGAGCAGTACTTC
CASSWAGTSTYEQYF
>many|TRBD2|TRBJ2-5|TRBV9
TGTGCCAGCAGCGGAGCGACCGGGACTAGCGGGACAAAAGAGACCCAGTACTTC
CASSGATGTSGTKETQYF
>many|TRBD2|TRBJ2-2|TRBV3-1
TGTGCCAGCACCGGACTAGCGGGAGATACCGGGGAGCTGTTTTTT
CASTGLAGDTGELFF
>few|NA|TRBJ1-4|TRBV28
TGTGCCAGCAGACAACAGGGCCCAACTAATGAAAAACTGTTTTTT
CASRQQGPTNEKLFF
>many|TRBD1|TRBJ1-2|TRBV4-1
TGCGCCAGCAGCCAAGAAGGGGGCTCTAACTATGGCTACACCTTC
CASSQEGGSNYGYTF
>few|NA|TRBJ2-3|TRBV10-3
TGTGCCATCAGTGATAGGGCGGAGGCGGATACGCAGTATTTT
CAISDRAEADTQYF
>few|NA|TRBJ2-3|TRBV5-1
TGCGCCAGCAGCTTGTGGGGGGCCGCCACAGATACGCAGTATTTT
CASSLWGAATDTQYF